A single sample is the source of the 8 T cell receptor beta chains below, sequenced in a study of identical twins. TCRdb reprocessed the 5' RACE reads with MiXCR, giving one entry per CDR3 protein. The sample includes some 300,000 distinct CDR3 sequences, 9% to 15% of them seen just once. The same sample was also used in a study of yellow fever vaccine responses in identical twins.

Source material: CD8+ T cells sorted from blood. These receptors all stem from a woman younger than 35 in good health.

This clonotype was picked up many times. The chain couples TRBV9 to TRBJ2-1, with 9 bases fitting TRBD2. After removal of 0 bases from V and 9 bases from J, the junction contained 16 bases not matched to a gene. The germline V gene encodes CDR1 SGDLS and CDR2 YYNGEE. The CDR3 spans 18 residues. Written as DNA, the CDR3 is TGTGCCAGCAGCGTAGGTGGGAATAGCGGGAGTCGGGGTGGTGAGCAGTTCTTC. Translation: CASSVGGNSGSRGGEQFF.

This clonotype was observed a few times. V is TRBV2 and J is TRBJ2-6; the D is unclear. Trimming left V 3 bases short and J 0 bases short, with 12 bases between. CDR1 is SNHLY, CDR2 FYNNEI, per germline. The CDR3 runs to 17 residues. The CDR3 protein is CASSDYGRSSGANVLTF. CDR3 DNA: TGTGCCAGCAGTGATTATGGCAGGAGCTCTGGGGCCAACGTCCTGACTTTC.

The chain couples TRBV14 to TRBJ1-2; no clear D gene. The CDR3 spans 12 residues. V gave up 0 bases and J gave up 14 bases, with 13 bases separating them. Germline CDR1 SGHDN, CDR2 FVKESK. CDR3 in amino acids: CASSQDLVGATF. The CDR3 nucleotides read TGTGCCAGCAGCCAAGATCTGGTCGGAGCGACCTTC. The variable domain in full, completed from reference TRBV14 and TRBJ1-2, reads EAGVTQFPSHSVIEKGQTVTLRCDPISGHDNLYWYRRVMGKEIKFLLHFVKESKQDESGMPNNRFLAERTGGTYSTLKVQPAELEDSGVYFCASSQDLVGATFGSGTRLTVV.

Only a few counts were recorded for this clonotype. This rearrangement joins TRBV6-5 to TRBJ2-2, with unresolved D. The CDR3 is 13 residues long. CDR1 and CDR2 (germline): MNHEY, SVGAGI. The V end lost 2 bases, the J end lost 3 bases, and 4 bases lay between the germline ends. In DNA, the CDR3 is TGTGCCAGCAGTTACAAGGACACCGGGGAGCTGTTTTTT. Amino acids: CASSYKDTGELFF.

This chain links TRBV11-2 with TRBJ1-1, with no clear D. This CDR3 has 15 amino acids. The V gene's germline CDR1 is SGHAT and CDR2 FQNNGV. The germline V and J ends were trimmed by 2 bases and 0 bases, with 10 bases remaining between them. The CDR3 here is CASSLRWSMNTEAFF. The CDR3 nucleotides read TGTGCCAGCAGCTTAAGGTGGTCCATGAACACTGAAGCTTTCTTT.

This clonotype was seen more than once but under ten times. The CDR3 loop is CASSQWGGETQYF. The CDR3 region has the DNA TGTGCCAGCAGCCAGTGGGGGGGGGAGACCCAGTACTTC. The chain employs TRBV11-2 and TRBJ2-5, with 7 nucleotides matching TRBD2. The CDR3 totals 13 residues. Losses at the gene ends were 5 bases for V and 5 bases for J; bases not matched to a gene: 5. CDR1 is SGHAT, CDR2 FQNNGV, per germline. The variable domain in full, completed from reference TRBV11-2 and TRBJ2-5, reads EAGVAQSPRYKIIEKRQSVAFWCNPISGHATLYWYQQILGQGPKLLIQFQNNGVVDDSQLPKDRFSAERLKGVDSTLKIQPAKLEDSAVYLCASSQWGGETQYFGPGTRLLVL.

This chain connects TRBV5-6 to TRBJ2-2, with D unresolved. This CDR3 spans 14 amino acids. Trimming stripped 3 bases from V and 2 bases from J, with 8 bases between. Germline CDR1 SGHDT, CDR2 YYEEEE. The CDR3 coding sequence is TGTGCCAGCAGCTGGTGGAGAAACACCGGGGAGCTGTTTTTT. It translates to CASSWWRNTGELFF.

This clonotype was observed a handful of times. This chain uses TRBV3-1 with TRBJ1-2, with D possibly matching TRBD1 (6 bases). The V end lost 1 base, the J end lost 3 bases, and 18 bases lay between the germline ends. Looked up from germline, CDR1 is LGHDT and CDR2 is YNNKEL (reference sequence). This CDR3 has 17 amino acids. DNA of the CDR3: TGTGCCAGCAGCCAAGTGGGGGCGTCGGAATTGTACTATGGCTACACCTTC. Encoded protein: CASSQVGASELYYGYTF.